A selection of T cell receptor beta chains follows, all from one sample in a study of T cell responses to AZD1222 COVID-19 vaccine. Libraries were prepared by immunoSEQ multiplex PCR; TCRdb keeps only in-frame clonotypes and omits some of them. The sample contains about 150,000 clones, about 90% of which appear only once. This specimen was peripheral blood, taken 28 days after the second AZD1222 dose. Receptors originate from an adult who received the AZD1222 COVID-19 vaccine. Both conserved end residues are part of each CDR3. D genes are given only for firm matches. Only some rows state a clone size, as once, few, many or a class for expanded clones.

v_call,clone_size,d_call,j_call,cdr3_nt,cdr3_aa
TRBV27,NA,TRBD1,TRBJ1-6,TGTGCCAGCCTCGGGACAGGGTTGAAGTTTTCACCCCTCCACTTT,CASLGTGLKFSPLHF
TRBV18,once,NA,TRBJ1-1,TGTGCCAGCTCACCACGGGGAACGAACACTGAAGCTTTCTTT,CASSPRGTNTEAFF
TRBV5-1,NA,TRBD1,TRBJ2-7,TGCGCCAGCAGCTTGGCCGGGACAGGAACTCCACTTCCTAGGGAGCAGTACTTC,CASSLAGTGTPLPREQYF
TRBV3-1/TRBV3-2,NA,NA,TRBJ2-5,TGTGCCAGCAGCCAAGAGTACGGGGGCAGCGAGACCCAGTACTTC,CASSQEYGGSETQYF
TRBV6-5,NA,NA,TRBJ1-1,TGTGCCAGCAGTTTTCCGGCGGGTCAGAAGAGGGAAGCTTTCTTT,CASSFPAGQKREAFF
TRBV7-6,NA,TRBD2,TRBJ2-1,TGTGCCAGCAGCTCCCGGACTAGCGGGAGGTCCTACAATGAGCAGTTCTTC,CASSSRTSGRSYNEQFF
TRBV2,few,NA,TRBJ1-3,TGTGCCAGCAGGGGGGACATCGGAAACACCATATATTTT,CASRGDIGNTIYF
TRBV4-1,once,NA,TRBJ2-7,TGCGCCAGCAGCCAAGAAACCTCGAGGGAGCAGTACTTC,CASSQETSREQYF
TRBV5-4,once,TRBD1,TRBJ1-4,TGTGCCAGCAGCTTTGGGGACAGGGGTGAAAAACTGTTTTTT,CASSFGDRGEKLFF
TRBV5-6,NA,NA,TRBJ2-5,TGTGCCAGCAGCTTCCCAGGGGTTAGGGAGACCCAGTACTTC,CASSFPGVRETQYF
TRBV6-5,NA,NA,TRBJ1-2,TGTGCCAGCAGTACCAGGGTTAGGAATGGCTACACCTTC,CASSTRVRNGYTF
TRBV18,NA,NA,TRBJ2-7,TGTGCCAGCTCAGGAGTGGCGGTCGGCGAGCAGTACTTC,CASSGVAVGEQYF
TRBV15,many,TRBD1,TRBJ2-3,TGTGCCACCAGCAGGGCCGGGACAGGGGAATTATATACGCAGTATTTT,CATSRAGTGELYTQYF
TRBV6-4,NA,NA,TRBJ2-2,TGTGCCACCAAAGGGACCGGGGACACCGGGGAGCTGTTTTTT,CATKGTGDTGELFF
TRBV18,NA,TRBD2,TRBJ2-1,TGTGCCAGCTCACCTGGTAGCGGGAGGGGGAATGAGCAGTTCTTC,CASSPGSGRGNEQFF
TRBV20-1,NA,NA,TRBJ1-5,TGCAGTGCTAGTTCCCCGGGCAGCCCCCACGATCAGCCCCAGCATTTT,CSASSPGSPHDQPQHF
TRBV28,NA,NA,TRBJ2-7,TGTGCCAGCTCCCCTGGTGAGGGGTTCTACGAGCAGTACTTC,CASSPGEGFYEQYF
TRBV9,NA,NA,TRBJ1-2,TGTGCCAGCAGCGGATTACAGCTTAACTATGGCTACACCTTC,CASSGLQLNYGYTF
TRBV5-1,NA,TRBD1,TRBJ1-4,TGCGCCAGCAGCCCGGGGACAGTTAATGAAAAACTGTTTTTT,CASSPGTVNEKLFF
TRBV12-3/TRBV12-4,NA,NA,TRBJ2-3,TGTGCCAGCAGTCTCCCCCCAGATACGCAGTATTTT,CASSLPPDTQYF
TRBV5-1,NA,NA,TRBJ2-3,TGCGCCAGCAGCTCCACTAGCACAGATACGCAGTATTTT,CASSSTSTDTQYF
TRBV29-1,NA,TRBD1,TRBJ1-2,TGCAGCGTTTCAGGGGGCGAGTACTATGGCTACACCTTC,CSVSGGEYYGYTF
TRBV19,NA,NA,TRBJ1-5,TGTGCCAGTAGTCTACAGGGTAGTCTGGAACAGCCCCAGCATTTT,CASSLQGSLEQPQHF
TRBV15,NA,NA,TRBJ1-1,TGTGCCACCAGCAGAGATAAGGCGGGGGGCACTGAAGCTTTCTTT,CATSRDKAGGTEAFF
TRBV28,NA,NA,TRBJ2-1,TGTGCCAGCACTCCCGGGGGATTAAGCTCCTACAATGAGCAGTTCTTC,CASTPGGLSSYNEQFF
TRBV11-2,NA,TRBD1,TRBJ1-5,TGTGCCAGCAGCGCCCGGGGCAGGGGGAATCAGCCCCAGCATTTT,CASSARGRGNQPQHF
TRBV7-9,NA,TRBD2,TRBJ2-1,TGTGCCAGCAGCTTAGACCCTGGACTAGCGGTATACAATGAGCAGTTCTTC,CASSLDPGLAVYNEQFF
TRBV19,once,TRBD2,TRBJ2-2,TGTGCCAGTAGTATTGGGCGGGAGGGATTCACGGGGGAGCTGTTTTTT,CASSIGREGFTGELFF
TRBV21-1,NA,NA,TRBJ1-4,TGTGCCAGCAGCAAAAGGACAGTCATCTACCCTGCAACTAATGAAAAACTGTTTTTT,CASSKRTVIYPATNEKLFF
TRBV7-9,NA,TRBD2,TRBJ2-1,TGTGCCAGCAGCCCTACTGGACTAGCGGGGGGGAGTTCCTACAATGAGCAGTTCTTC,CASSPTGLAGGSSYNEQFF
TRBV3-1/TRBV3-2,NA,NA,TRBJ1-3,TGTGCCAGCAGACGTACAGGGAACTCTGGAAACACCATATATTTT,CASRRTGNSGNTIYF
TRBV6-5,NA,TRBD2,TRBJ2-1,TGTGCCAGCAGTTACTCGATTAGCGGGAGTGGTAATGAGCAGTTCTTC,CASSYSISGSGNEQFF
TRBV6-2/TRBV6-3,NA,TRBD2,TRBJ2-1,TGTGCCAGCAGTGCGGGACTAGCGGGCACCAATGAGCAGTTCTTC,CASSAGLAGTNEQFF
TRBV6-5,NA,NA,TRBJ2-5,TGTGCCAGCAGTTACTCGAAGTCTCAGTACTTC,CASSYSKSQYF
TRBV9,NA,NA,TRBJ2-7,TGTGCCAGCAGCGTAGGAAGCGCCAGCTCCTACGAGCAGTACTTC,CASSVGSASSYEQYF
TRBV18,NA,NA,TRBJ2-7,TGTGCCAGCTCACCACTTGGAGGGGCCTTACTTCCCTACGAGCAGTACTTC,CASSPLGGALLPYEQYF
TRBV6-5,NA,NA,TRBJ2-5,TGTGCCAGCAGTTACTCCCCGGGGTCAGAGACCCAGTACTTC,CASSYSPGSETQYF
TRBV6-2/TRBV6-3,once,NA,TRBJ1-2,TGTGCCAGCAGTTACCCTTCAACAGGGCGTGAGGACTATGGCTACACCTTC,CASSYPSTGREDYGYTF
TRBV10-3,NA,TRBD1,TRBJ1-5,TGTGCCACCAGGGACAGGGGGCCAGACGGCAATCAGCCCCAGCATTTT,CATRDRGPDGNQPQHF
TRBV20-1,NA,NA,TRBJ1-4,TGCAGTGCTAGTACCCGGGTTAATGAAAAACTGTTTTTT,CSASTRVNEKLFF
TRBV19,NA,NA,TRBJ2-1,TGTGCCAGTAGTATGGCGGAGGGCCGCAGAAATGAGCAGTTCTTC,CASSMAEGRRNEQFF
TRBV10-1,NA,TRBD1,TRBJ2-7,TGCGCCAGCAGTGACCACGGGACAGGAACCTACGAGCAGTACTTC,CASSDHGTGTYEQYF
TRBV7-8,NA,NA,TRBJ2-7,TGTGCCAGCAGCCGGGGCCGAGGGCCAATTCCCTACGAGCAGTACTTC,CASSRGRGPIPYEQYF
TRBV19,NA,NA,TRBJ2-5,TGTGCCAGTAGTTCCGGGTTCGGGCAAGAGACCCAGTACTTC,CASSSGFGQETQYF
TRBV6-4,NA,NA,TRBJ2-1,TGTGCCAGCAGTGAAGGGGGATGGCGGGAAAAATTTAACAATGAGCAGTTCTTC,CASSEGGWREKFNNEQFF
TRBV6-5,NA,TRBD1,TRBJ1-1,TGTGCCAGCAGCCGCGGGACAGGACAGAACACTGAAGCTTTCTTT,CASSRGTGQNTEAFF
TRBV3-1/TRBV3-2,NA,NA,TRBJ2-7,TGTGCCAGCAGCCAACACTGGACAGCCTACGAGCAGTACTTC,CASSQHWTAYEQYF